These 26 T cell receptor beta chains originate from one sample sequenced in a study of technical replicates of blood from four donors. TCRdb keeps only in-frame clones here, not all; method: immunoSEQ multiplex PCR. The sample contains roughly 93,000 clones, around 96% of which appear only once. Material for sequencing was T cells isolated from PBMCs. The receptors were gathered from a human donor in good health.

The chain couples TRBV7-9 to TRBJ1-1, with 7 bases aligning to TRBD1. The CDR3 is 15 amino acids. Trimming at V came to 5 bases and at J to 1 base, leaving 7 bases not matched to a gene. The germline V gene encodes CDR1 SEHNR and CDR2 FQNEAQ (reference sequence). As DNA, the CDR3 is TGTGCCAGCAGCCCCCCGGGACAGACGAACACTGAAGCTTTCTTT. It is translated as CASSPPGQTNTEAFF.

The V gene is TRBV21-1, the J gene TRBJ1-2; the DNA was not compared with TRBD1, the D call given in the table. TRBV21-1 is assigned pseudogene status. CDR3 length: 12 amino acids. The CDR3 loop reads CAPVGDSYGYTF. DNA for the CDR3: TGTGCCCCAGTCGGGGACAGCTATGGCTACACCTTC.

The chain combines TRBV2 with TRBJ2-3; D may be TRBD2 (5 bases). This CDR3 is 16 amino acids long. V lost 6 bases, J lost 6 bases, and 22 bases lay in between. Per the germline V gene, CDR1 is SNHLY and CDR2 is FYNNEI. This CDR3 reads CASSAPEGGLGDTQYF. The CDR3 DNA follows: TGTGCCAGCAGCGCACCTGAGGGCGGCCTCGGGGATACGCAGTATTTT. Using reference TRBV2 and TRBJ2-3 for the parts outside the CDR3, the full variable domain is EPEVTQTPSHQVTQMGQEVILRCVPISNHLYFYWYRQILGQKVEFLVSFYNNEISEKSEIFDDQFSVERPDGSNFTLKIRSTKLEDSAMYFCASSAPEGGLGDTQYFGPGTRLTVL.

The V gene is TRBV7-2, the J gene TRBJ2-7, with TRBD2 identical over 14 bases. V shed 5 bases, J shed 4 bases, and the junction held 13 bases outside the gene matches. This CDR3 region has 18 residues. The germline gives CDR1 SGHTA, CDR2 FQGNSA. The CDR3, as DNA: TGTGCCAGCAGCCTACGCCCGGGACTAGCGGGAGAAGGTTACGAGCAGTACTTC. Encoded protein: CASSLRPGLAGEGYEQYF. The complete variable domain, with remaining parts taken from reference TRBV7-2 and TRBJ2-7, reads GAGVSQSPSNKVTEKGKDVELRCDPISGHTALYWYRQSLGQGLEFLIYFQGNSAPDKSGLPSDRFSAERTGGSVSTLTIQRTQQEDSAVYLCASSLRPGLAGEGYEQYFGPGTRLTVT.

V usage is TRBV19 and J usage is TRBJ2-1; 12 positions match TRBD1. The germline V gene has CDR1 LNHDA and CDR2 SQIVND (reference sequence). V dropped 3 bases and J dropped 7; count of bases not matched to a gene: 19. This CDR3 comprises 20 residues. Here the CDR3 reads CASSIPGTGGGPNLGNEQFF. In DNA, the CDR3 is TGTGCCAGTAGTATTCCCGGGACAGGGGGCGGACCCAATCTGGGAAATGAGCAGTTCTTC.

This chain joins TRBV18 and TRBJ2-7; tentatively, D is TRBD1 (6 bases). Deletions cut 0 bases from V and 2 bases from J, with 11 bases between. CDR1 KGHSH and CDR2 LQKENI come from the germline V gene. The CDR3 length is 15 residues. The CDR3 coding sequence is TGTGCCAGCTCACCACCCTCCCCAGGGGCCTACGAGCAGTACTTC. It yields the protein CASSPPSPGAYEQYF.

This clone was picked up one time. The chain is built from TRBV7-7 and TRBJ2-1, with D possibly matching TRBD1 (5 bases). The CDR3 is 14 residues long. V was cut by 1 base and J by 5 bases, with 9 bases left in between. Germline loops: CDR1 SSHAT, CDR2 FNYEAQ (reference sequence). CDR3: CASSLEGRNNEQFF. As DNA, the CDR3 is TGTGCCAGCAGCTTAGAGGGGCGGAACAATGAGCAGTTCTTC.

V and J are TRBV5-1 and TRBJ2-7, with 7 positions matching TRBD2. Per germline, CDR1 SGHRS and CDR2 YFSETQ. The V and J ends lost 6 bases and 6 bases, in that order; junction bases with no gene match: 6. This CDR3 contains 12 residues. The CDR3 loop is CASTSTGGEQYF. For the CDR3, the DNA is TGCGCCAGCACGTCGACGGGAGGCGAGCAGTACTTC.

This chain connects TRBV9 to TRBJ1-1; D is uncertain. Trimming stripped 1 base from V and 3 bases from J, with 10 bases between. The CDR3 covers 14 residues. CDR1 is SGDLS, CDR2 YYNGEE, per germline. CDR3: CASSVQVSDTEAFF. CDR3 DNA sequence: TGTGCCAGCAGCGTACAGGTGTCAGACACTGAAGCTTTCTTT.

This rearrangement joins TRBV6-5 to TRBJ1-1, with D unclear. Germline CDR1 MNHEY, CDR2 SVGAGI. The CDR3 is made up of 14 amino acids. V was cut by 0 bases and J by 7 bases, with 12 bases left in between. CDR3 protein: CASSYSSGLGEAFF. The DNA of the CDR3 is TGTGCCAGCAGTTACTCATCGGGGTTGGGTGAAGCTTTCTTT.

The chain couples TRBV18 to TRBJ2-5; 11 bases match TRBD2. The CDR3 is made up of 16 amino acids. V was clipped by 4 bases and J by 5 bases; unmatched bases: 9. CDR1 KGHSH and CDR2 LQKENI come from the germline V gene. CDR3 amino acids: CASSLYSGRAVETQYF. The CDR3 nucleotides read TGTGCCAGCTCACTATATAGCGGGAGGGCCGTCGAGACCCAGTACTTC.

The chain recombines TRBV4-1 with TRBJ2-1, with 8 bases lining up with TRBD2. Losses at the gene ends were 6 bases for V and 4 bases for J; bases not matched to a gene: 8. From germline, CDR1 is MGHRA and CDR2 YSYEKL. The CDR3 is made up of 15 amino acids. In DNA form, the CDR3 reads TGCGCCAGCAGGGACCGACTAGCGCTGTACAATGAGCAGTTCTTC. This gives the protein CASRDRLALYNEQFF.

The chain has TRBV25-1 and TRBJ2-3; D remains unclear. Germline values: CDR1 MGHDK, CDR2 SYGVNS. With 2 bases removed from V and 4 bases from J, the gap between germline ends came to 7 bases. The CDR3 has 13 amino acids. The DNA for the CDR3 is TGTGCCAGCAGTGAACCCCGGTCAGATACGCAGTATTTT. This encodes CASSEPRSDTQYF.

This chain links TRBV4-1 with TRBJ2-1; 13 nucleotides match TRBD2. After removal of 4 bases from V and 10 bases from J, the junction contained 7 bases not matched to a gene. The CDR3 runs 15 residues. Germline CDR1 reads MGHRA; CDR2 reads YSYEKL. CDR3 sequence (DNA): TGCGCCAGCAGCCCCACTAGCGGGGGGGCGTGGGAGCAGTTCTTC. It yields the protein CASSPTSGGAWEQFF.

The chain couples TRBV4-2 to TRBJ2-2, with TRBD1 matching over 9 bases. The CDR3 has 20 residues. V lost 0 bases to trimming and J lost 4 bases; unmatched junction nucleotides: 15. Looked up from germline, CDR1 is LGHNA and CDR2 is YNFKEQ. The CDR3 spells CASSQDPSYRDRVVTGELFF. The CDR3 DNA sequence: TGTGCCAGCAGCCAAGACCCCTCCTATCGGGACAGGGTTGTCACCGGGGAGCTGTTTTTT.

The chain couples TRBV13 to TRBJ2-7; 10 nucleotides line up with TRBD2. V was clipped by 5 bases and J by 2 bases; unmatched bases: 3. Germline CDR1 reads PRHDT; CDR2 reads FYEKMQ (reference sequence). The CDR3 length is 14 residues. CDR3 in amino acids: CASSPSGRAYEQYF. CDR3 in DNA: TGTGCCAGCAGCCCGAGCGGGAGGGCCTACGAGCAGTACTTC.

The V gene is TRBV7-9, the J gene TRBJ2-1; D might be TRBD2 (5 bases). Trimming took off 4 bases at V and 2 bases at J, with 15 bases between the two ends. The CDR3 totals 16 residues. Germline V gives CDR1 SEHNR, CDR2 FQNEAQ (reference sequence). CDR3 region: CASSSLGERTYNEQFF. DNA of the CDR3: TGTGCCAGCAGCTCTCTTGGTGAGCGGACCTACAATGAGCAGTTCTTC.

The rearrangement joins TRBV5-1 to TRBJ2-5, with TRBD2 matching 7 bases. Germline V CDR1 and CDR2: SGHRS, YFSETQ. The CDR3 consists of 15 residues. Losses at the gene ends were 4 bases for V and 2 bases for J; bases not matched to a gene: 8. The CDR3 coding sequence is TGCGCCAGCAGCAAAGGACTAGGATTACAAGAGACCCAGTACTTC. Its protein product is CASSKGLGLQETQYF. Filled out from reference TRBV5-1 and TRBJ2-5, the complete variable domain reads KAGVTQTPRYLIKTRGQQVTLSCSPISGHRSVSWYQQTPGQGLQFLFEYFSETQRNKGNFPGRFSGRQFSNSRSEMNVSTLELGDSALYLCASSKGLGLQETQYFGPGTRLLVL.

CDR3 sequence: CSVVPGLEQETQYF. The CDR3 region has the DNA TGCAGCGTTGTTCCGGGACTGGAACAAGAGACCCAGTACTTC. The rearrangement joins TRBV29-1 to TRBJ2-5, with TRBD2 as a possible D gene (6 bases). The CDR3 is 14 amino acids. From germline, CDR1 is SQVTM and CDR2 ANQGSEA. The V end was cut by 4 bases, the J end by 2 bases, with 14 bases between.

This chain uses TRBV10-2 with TRBJ1-1, with a tentative D call TRBD1 (5 bases). Deletions cut 0 bases from V and 6 bases from J, with 14 bases between. Germline CDR1 WSHSY, CDR2 SAAADI. The CDR3 spans 15 residues. The CDR3 reads CASSESKGKVAEAFF. CDR3 sequence (DNA): TGCGCCAGCAGTGAGTCCAAGGGGAAAGTGGCTGAAGCTTTCTTT.

The V and J genes are TRBV7-2 and TRBJ2-7; 8 nucleotides agree with TRBD2. V was clipped by 5 bases and J by 3 bases; unmatched bases: 9. The germline gives CDR1 SGHTA, CDR2 FQGNSA. The CDR3 sequence is 15 residues long. Here the CDR3 reads CASSAPGLGVYEQYF. CDR3 DNA: TGTGCCAGCAGCGCACCGGGACTAGGAGTCTACGAGCAGTACTTC. Using reference TRBV7-2 and TRBJ2-7 for the parts outside the CDR3, the full variable domain is GAGVSQSPSNKVTEKGKDVELRCDPISGHTALYWYRQSLGQGLEFLIYFQGNSAPDKSGLPSDRFSAERTGGSVSTLTIQRTQQEDSAVYLCASSAPGLGVYEQYFGPGTRLTVT.

J is TRBJ2-3 and V is TRBV27; D is possibly TRBD2 (5 bases). This CDR3 region has 12 residues. The germline V and J ends were trimmed by 3 bases and 6 bases, with 7 bases remaining between them. Germline V gives CDR1 MNHEY, CDR2 SMNVEV (reference sequence). In nucleotides, the CDR3 is TGTGCCAGCAGTTTTTCGGGGGATACGCAGTATTTT. Encoded protein: CASSFSGDTQYF.

The chain recombines TRBV7-9 with TRBJ2-1; weak D call: TRBD1 (7 bases). Germline lookup yields CDR1 SEHNR and CDR2 FQNEAQ (reference sequence). This CDR3 is built from 16 residues. With 0 bases removed from V and 5 bases from J, the gap between germline ends came to 14 bases. CDR3 DNA sequence: TGTGCCAGCAGCTTAGCCCGCGGGACAGTAGACAATGAGCAGTTCTTC. Protein sequence: CASSLARGTVDNEQFF.

The V and J genes are TRBV2 and TRBJ1-2; D gene unclear. The germline V gene has CDR1 SNHLY and CDR2 FYNNEI. The V gene lost 1 base and the J gene lost 3 bases, with 9 bases spanning the gap. The CDR3 has 14 residues. The CDR3 protein is CASSEVSGHYGYTF. CDR3 sequence (DNA): TGTGCCAGCAGTGAAGTTTCAGGTCACTATGGCTACACCTTC.

The chain uses TRBV2 and TRBJ1-5; unclear D gene. Per germline, CDR1 SNHLY and CDR2 FYNNEI. This CDR3 has 13 residues. V lost 6 bases and J 6 bases, leaving 12 bases between the germline ends. The DNA for the CDR3 is TGTGCCAGCAGCCCCGCTCCTATTCAGCCCCAGCATTTT. Protein sequence: CASSPAPIQPQHF. The variable domain in full, with the rest retrieved from reference TRBV2 and TRBJ1-5, is EPEVTQTPSHQVTQMGQEVILRCVPISNHLYFYWYRQILGQKVEFLVSFYNNEISEKSEIFDDQFSVERPDGSNFTLKIRSTKLEDSAMYFCASSPAPIQPQHFGDGTRLSIL.

This chain links TRBV7-9 with TRBJ1-2; TRBD1 might be the D (6 bases). This CDR3 contains 16 residues. Germline V gene data show CDR1 as SEHNR and CDR2 as FQNEAQ (reference sequence). V lost 8 bases and J 1 base, leaving 20 bases between the germline ends. CDR3 in DNA: TGTGCCAGCTTCGACACTGAAGAAGGGGGTAACTATGGCTACACCTTC. Translating gives CASFDTEEGGNYGYTF.